This entry concerns a single T cell receptor (beta chain). The data derive from a study of blood T cell repertoires in COVID-19. Trimming left V 6 bases short and J 2 bases short, with 12 bases between. Germline-derived CDR1 and CDR2 are SGDLS and YYNGEE. CDR3 length: 15 amino acids. Sequencing was performed with immunoSEQ multiplex PCR; in TCRdb, only in-frame clones are kept and a portion is missing. The sample shows 100,000 to 140,000 clones, more than 70% of them seen only once. This chain joins TRBV9 and TRBJ2-6; TRBD1 might be the D (6 bases). The sequence came from a man aged 35 to 55 with active or convalescent COVID-19. Specimen: peripheral blood. CDR3 in DNA: TGTGCCAGCACCAAACAGGGAGCTGGGGCCAACGTCCTGACTTTC. This gives the protein CASTKQGAGANVLTF.